One and the same sample provided the 6 T cell receptor beta chains below, sequenced in a study of T cells in Graves' hyperthyroidism and ophthalmopathy. The investigators amplified TCR beta CDR3 regions from RNA transcripts. First-round RT-PCR of the TCR CDR3 relied on the HTBI primer set. One entry per CDR3 protein results from TCRdb running MiXCR on the multiplex PCR reads. The data show about 540,000 distinct CDR3 sequences, around 45% seen once. The sample was peripheral blood or thyroid tissue (not recorded which). The receptor source for this set is a woman aged 18-29 years with Graves' hyperthyroidism.

This clonotype came up a few times. The CDR3 is CASSRRTGGSTTNEKLFF. CDR3 DNA: TGTGCCAGCAGCCGAAGGACAGGGGGCTCTACAACTAATGAAAAACTGTTTTTT. The V call is TRBV25-1, the J call TRBJ1-4; TRBD1 matches at 11 bases. Trimming at V came to 6 bases and at J to 0 bases, leaving 9 bases not matched to a gene. The CDR3 extends over 18 amino acids. The germline CDR1 and CDR2 sequences are MGHDK and SYGVNS. The full variable domain, completed using reference TRBV25-1 and TRBJ1-4, is EADIYQTPRYLVIGTGKKITLECSQTMGHDKMYWYQQDPGMELHLIHYSYGVNSTEKGDLSSESTVSRIRTEHFPLTLESARPSHTSQYLCASSRRTGGSTTNEKLFFGSGTQLSVL.

The V and J genes are TRBV29-1 and TRBJ1-2; D is ambiguous. V shed 8 bases and J shed 4 bases, with 17 bases lying between them. The germline V gene has CDR1 SQVTM and CDR2 ANQGSEA. The CDR3 has 13 amino acids. The CDR3 sequence is CSTLSGKGYGYTF. The DNA of the CDR3 is TGCAGCACCTTATCGGGGAAGGGCTATGGCTACACCTTC.

This clonotype was seen ten or more times. This sequence joins TRBV20-1 and TRBJ1-5; no reliable D call. This CDR3 has 12 residues. Germline lookup yields CDR1 DFQATT and CDR2 SNEGSKA (reference sequence). V lost 1 base and J 5 bases, leaving 6 bases between the germline ends. The chain's CDR3 is CSARAIDQPQHF. Here the CDR3 DNA reads TGCAGTGCTAGAGCTATCGATCAGCCCCAGCATTTT.

The rearrangement uses TRBV2 and TRBJ1-1; no clear D. In germline, CDR1 is SNHLY, CDR2 FYNNEI. CDR3 length: 14 residues. Trimming shortened V by 6 bases and J by 4 bases, and 15 bases separated the two germline ends. This CDR3 reads CASRSRTTVTEAFF. CDR3 in DNA: TGTGCCAGCAGGTCACGGACGACGGTCACTGAAGCTTTCTTT.

This clonotype was seen at least ten times. This chain connects TRBV29-1 to TRBJ2-2; maybe TRBD2 (6 bases). Looked up from germline, CDR1 is SQVTM and CDR2 is ANQGSEA. The CDR3 covers 15 residues. V lost 3 bases to trimming and J lost 6 bases, with 17 bases between them. CDR3 nucleotides: TGCAGCGTTGACCCGGGAGATGGATTGGCCGGGGAGCTGTTTTTT. Translating it yields CSVDPGDGLAGELFF.

The V call is TRBV7-2, the J call TRBJ1-2; D unclear. With 4 bases removed from V and 7 bases from J, the gap between germline ends came to 19 bases. This CDR3 is 15 amino acids long. Looked up from germline, CDR1 is SGHTA and CDR2 is FQGNSA. CDR3 in DNA: TGTGCCAGCAGCTCCTTTCCGGTCGTCGTGGGTGGCTACACCTTC. Translated, it gives CASSSFPVVVGGYTF. The full variable domain, its missing parts supplied by reference TRBV7-2 and TRBJ1-2, is GAGVSQSPSNKVTEKGKDVELRCDPISGHTALYWYRQSLGQGLEFLIYFQGNSAPDKSGLPSDRFSAERTGGSVSTLTIQRTQQEDSAVYLCASSSFPVVVGGYTFGSGTRLTVV.